This T cell receptor (beta chain) appears in the sequencing data of a study of cytomegalovirus exposure and HLA in healthy donors. The primer mix had 60 Vbeta and 13 Jbeta primers. Sequenced by immunoSEQ multiplex PCR; TCRdb stores in-frame clones only, minus some. The top ten clones hold approximately 1.5% of a sample with under 150,000 clones, about 77% of them seen once. On this clone itself: The antigen remains unidentified.

Study-wide findings and caveats: Of the V segments, some could not be distinguished, including TRBV6-2 and TRBV6-3, and were excluded. Equally common other TCR beta chains were less clonally expanded than HLA-associated ones, a later analysis found.

Unmatched junction bases numbered 4, after V lost 4 bases and J lost 4 bases. This CDR3 comprises 13 residues. Germline loops: CDR1 SGDLS, CDR2 YYNGEE. The sample consisted of PBMCs. The rearrangement uses TRBV9 and TRBJ1-2; 7 nucleotides agree with TRBD1. This TCR was recovered from a middle-aged woman in good health and CMV-seronegative. The CDR3 is CASSNRGGYGYTF. In nucleotides, the CDR3 is TGTGCCAGCAGCAACAGGGGCGGCTATGGCTACACCTTC. The full variable domain, rest sourced from reference TRBV9 and TRBJ1-2, is DSGVTQTPKHLITATGQRVTLRCSPRSGDLSVYWYQQSLDQGLQFLIQYYNGEERAKGNILERFSAQQFPDLHSELNLSSLELGDSALYFCASSNRGGYGYTFGSGTRLTVV.